This T cell receptor beta chain was identified in a study of T cell responses to AZD1222 COVID-19 vaccine. General study findings and limits: Just 5 or 6 AZD1222 recipients tested seropositive at baseline.

The data were produced by immunoSEQ multiplex PCR, yet TCRdb's version contains in-frame clones alone and is incomplete. This table holds approximately 100,000 clones, over 90% found once. As regards this clone: No antigen is known for it.

Trimming left V 2 bases short and J 4 bases short, with 8 bases between. The CDR3 is 14 amino acids. Germline assignment: CDR1 MDHEN and CDR2 SYDVKM. V and J are TRBV28 and TRBJ1-4; D is unresolved. The sequences come from peripheral blood, collected on day 0 of AZD1222 vaccination. The receptor's source is an adult in good health. Here the CDR3 reads CASSLGQNNEKLFF. In DNA form, the CDR3 reads TGTGCCAGCAGTTTAGGGCAGAATAATGAAAAACTGTTTTTT.